One TCR beta chain is described in this entry. Its antigen is not known. This entry comes from a study of radiation and T cells in renal cell carcinoma. Whole-study results and caveats: Top tumor clonotypes rose in blood 2 weeks post-radiation, then contracted.

Repertoires were generated with immunoSEQ multiplex PCR, while TCRdb's copy carries only in-frame clones and drops some. Seen here are roughly 150,000 clones, 87% observed once, and the top ten hold 10% to 15%. In germline, CDR1 is SNHLY, CDR2 FYNNEI. This CDR3 comprises 16 residues. Between the trimmed V and J ends, which lost 5 bases and 1 base, there was a span of 16 bases. Stated time point: blood 2 weeks post-SBRT. As to treatment: 15 Gy SBRT to primary tumor, nephrectomy 4 weeks later. This sample comprised blood, obtained from a patient whose treatment included radiotherapy and nephrectomy. This receptor was obtained from a woman aged 45-60 years with renal cell carcinoma. The chain joins TRBV2 to TRBJ2-3; D not resolved. The CDR3 sequence is CASSLRASGGTDTQYF. CDR3 nucleotide sequence: TGTGCCAGCAGTTTAAGAGCCTCCGGTGGCACAGATACGCAGTATTTT.